This record concerns one T cell receptor beta chain sequence. Its target antigen remains unknown. Qualities for individual bases were not recorded, and no much larger clone is one base off. The CDR3 regions of human TCRbeta chains were analyzed by immunosequencing. Per the original workflow: Repertoire TCRs were matched against a reference library of SARS-CoV-2-specific TCRs generated with the MIRA antigen-specificity platform. Breadth was defined as the fraction of unique TCRs that were SARS-CoV-2-associated. Depth was defined as the fraction of total T cells that were SARS-CoV-2-associated. Using the MIRA data, every spike-specific TCR was mapped to the spike region that the TCR reacted to and assigned to either a CD4 or a CD8 class. Log10-transformed breadth and depth values were compared by one-way ANOVA with Sidak's multiple comparisons tests. Sourced from immuneACCESS, this table was stored by TCRdb with only in-frame sequences that have V and J called. A share of the clones is absent; for the studies checked, an unresolved V gene accounts for under half, and the remainder has no known explanation. That table supplies the V and J calls and clone size; D and trimming were determined from the DNA. Within this sample are roughly 180,000 clones, with about 89% of them counted one time only. Approximately 1.6% of the sample belongs to the ten largest clones.

This record belongs to a study of T cell responses to AZD1222 COVID-19 vaccine (dated by TCRdb to the early 2020s). Notes on the research overall: A total of more than 230 trial participants underwent TCR sequencing, of whom about 200 had received two doses of AZD1222 and 26 had received two doses of the MenACWY control vaccine. Enrollment into the trials was organized by age into subgroups of 18-55, 56-69 and 70-plus years, and those subgroups contained roughly 150, 30 and 60 TCR-sequenced participants, respectively.

Points the paper makes about the study in general: Because no day 14 peak-response samples were available, repertoires were characterized only after the peak T cell response. Conclusions about previously exposed vaccinees were limited because only six or seven AZD1222 recipients were SARS-CoV-2 seropositive at baseline. Participants were mostly white British and included more females than males, and it was suggested by the authors that clonal diversity may have been underestimated. The vaccine-associated CD4 TCRs covered the entire spike protein, and the dominant responses fell in regions 160-218 and 743-854. After two AZD1222 doses, spike-specific TCR breadth and depth were significantly higher than at day 0 and than in MenACWY recipients. In the small 56-69-year group, the increase in depth fell short of significance, most likely because of low power. Reportedly, close to half of the unique spike-specific TCRs recognized epitopes lying outside the regions that are mutated in the B.1.351 and B.1.1.7 variants.

This specimen's time point label, interpreted: about 28 days (+/-7) after the second vaccine dose. AZD1222 recipients with second doses at about 4 weeks or about 12 weeks were pooled, because spike-specific TCR depth and breadth did not differ between schedules. Vaccinee samples were obtained from the UK trials COV001 and COV002, which included a single-blind randomized controlled phase 2/3 trial of AZD1222 (ChAdOx1 nCoV-19) in healthy adults. For TCRbeta chain sequencing, PBMC samples from trial participants were taken at day 0 and at day 28 after the second dose. From the cysteine through the phenylalanine, the CDR3 covers 18 amino acids. The DNA shown is the 54-base CDR3, in frame from base 1. Germline trimming: 4 bases from V, 2 bases from J; junction bases outside gene matches: 14. CDR1 and CDR2 are read off the germline V gene as WSHSY and SAAADI.

The chain couples TRBV10-2 to TRBJ1-5, and TRBD1 aligns with 7 junction nucleotides. The source was peripheral blood, collected 28 days after the second AZD1222 dose. This receptor was taken from an adult who received the AZD1222 COVID-19 vaccine. For the CDR3, the sequence is CASSARGVTGKGNQPQHF. DNA sequence: TGCGCCAGCAGTGCCAGGGGGGTGACAGGCAAGGGCAATCAGCCCCAGCATTTT.